The T cell receptor (beta chain) described here comes from a study of glioma-infiltrating T cells after dendritic cell vaccination. V lost 5 bases, J lost 6 bases, and 21 bases lay in between. The length of the CDR3 is 16 residues. Germline CDR1 is SGHVS and CDR2 is FQNEAQ. The sample's time point: after dendritic cell vaccination, including at tumor progression/relapse. Some clones are missing from TCRdb's copy, which holds only in-frame ones; the method was immunoSEQ multiplex PCR. Of about 65,000 clones listed, 86% are singletons. The chain has TRBV7-8 and TRBJ2-3; tentative D call: TRBD1 (6 bases). This receptor was taken from a human donor with glioblastoma. Sequenced material: blood, taken after dendritic cell vaccination. The CDR3 sequence is CASSRPWGQVGDTQYF. CDR3 nucleotide sequence: TGTGCCAGCAGCCGACCCTGGGGGCAGGTAGGGGATACGCAGTATTTT.